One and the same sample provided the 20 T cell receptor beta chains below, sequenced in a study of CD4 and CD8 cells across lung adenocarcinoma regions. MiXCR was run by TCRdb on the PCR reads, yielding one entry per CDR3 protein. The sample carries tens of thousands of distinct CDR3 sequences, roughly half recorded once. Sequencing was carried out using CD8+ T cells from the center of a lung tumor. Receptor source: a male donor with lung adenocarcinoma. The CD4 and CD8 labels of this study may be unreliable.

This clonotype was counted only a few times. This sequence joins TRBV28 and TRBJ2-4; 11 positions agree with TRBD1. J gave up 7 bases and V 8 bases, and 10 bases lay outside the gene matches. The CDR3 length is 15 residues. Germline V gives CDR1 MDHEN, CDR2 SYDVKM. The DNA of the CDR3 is TGTGCCAGCCGCCCCTGGGGGGACAGGGGGAACATTCAGTACTTC. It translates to CASRPWGDRGNIQYF.

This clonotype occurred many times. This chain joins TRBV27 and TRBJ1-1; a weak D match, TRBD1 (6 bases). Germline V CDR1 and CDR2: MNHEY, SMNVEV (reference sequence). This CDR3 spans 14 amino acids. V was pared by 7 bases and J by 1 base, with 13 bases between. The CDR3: CASTFRQANTEAFF. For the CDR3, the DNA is TGTGCCAGCACCTTTAGACAGGCGAACACTGAAGCTTTCTTT.

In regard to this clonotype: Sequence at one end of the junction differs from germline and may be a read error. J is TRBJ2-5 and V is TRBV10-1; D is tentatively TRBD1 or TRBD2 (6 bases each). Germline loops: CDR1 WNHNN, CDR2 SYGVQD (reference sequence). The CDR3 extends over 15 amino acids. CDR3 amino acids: CARGGLGGIKETQYF. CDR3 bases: TGCGCCAGGGGGGGCCTGGGGGGAATCAAAGAGACGCAGTACTTC.

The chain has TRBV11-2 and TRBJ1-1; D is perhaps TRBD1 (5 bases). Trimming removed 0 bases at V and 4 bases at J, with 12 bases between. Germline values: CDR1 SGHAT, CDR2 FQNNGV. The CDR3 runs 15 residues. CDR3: CASSLEPGWSTEAFF. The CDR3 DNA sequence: TGTGCCAGCAGCTTAGAACCAGGGTGGAGCACTGAAGCTTTCTTT.

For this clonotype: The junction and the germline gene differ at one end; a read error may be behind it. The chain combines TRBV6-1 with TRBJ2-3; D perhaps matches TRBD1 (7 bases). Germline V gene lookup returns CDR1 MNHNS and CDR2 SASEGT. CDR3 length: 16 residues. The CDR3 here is CASRGLWTGGTDKQYF. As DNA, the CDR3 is TGTGCCAGCAGGGGCCTGTGGACTGGGGGGACAGATAAGCAGTATTTT.

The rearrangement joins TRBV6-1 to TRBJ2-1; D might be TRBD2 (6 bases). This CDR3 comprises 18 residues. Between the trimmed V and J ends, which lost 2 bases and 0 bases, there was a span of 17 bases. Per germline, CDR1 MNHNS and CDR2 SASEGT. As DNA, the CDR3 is TGTGCCAGCAGTGAATACGCTGAGCGGGCAAGCTCCTACAATGAGCAGTTCTTC. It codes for CASSEYAERASSYNEQFF.

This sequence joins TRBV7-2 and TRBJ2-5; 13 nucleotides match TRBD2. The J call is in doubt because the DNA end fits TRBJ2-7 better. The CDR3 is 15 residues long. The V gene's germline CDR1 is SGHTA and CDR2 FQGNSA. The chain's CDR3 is CASSSTSGRAYEQYF. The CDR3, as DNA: TGTGCCAGCAGCTCTACTAGCGGGAGGGCCTACGAGCAGTACTTC.

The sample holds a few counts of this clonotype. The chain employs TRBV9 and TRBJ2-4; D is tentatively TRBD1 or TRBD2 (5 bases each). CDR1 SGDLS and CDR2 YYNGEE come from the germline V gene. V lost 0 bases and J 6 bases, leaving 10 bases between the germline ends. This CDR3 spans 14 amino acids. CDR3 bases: TGTGCCAGCAGCGTAGGTCGTGGGGGAAACATTCAGTACTTC. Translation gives CASSVGRGGNIQYF.

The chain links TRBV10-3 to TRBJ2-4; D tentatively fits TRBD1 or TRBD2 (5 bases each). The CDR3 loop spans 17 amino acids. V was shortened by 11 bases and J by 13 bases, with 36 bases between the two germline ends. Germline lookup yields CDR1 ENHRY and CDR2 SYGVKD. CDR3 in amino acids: CASRALSGPGATDTQYF. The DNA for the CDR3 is TGTGCCTCCAGGGCTTTATCGGGGCCTGGGGCCACAGATACGCAGTACTTC.

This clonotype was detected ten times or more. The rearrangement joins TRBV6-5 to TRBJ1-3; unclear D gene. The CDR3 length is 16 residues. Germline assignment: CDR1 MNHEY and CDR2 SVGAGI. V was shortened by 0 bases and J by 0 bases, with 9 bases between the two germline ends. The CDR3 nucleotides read TGTGCCAGCAGTTACTCAAGGCCGAGCTCTGGAAACACCATATATTTT. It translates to CASSYSRPSSGNTIYF.

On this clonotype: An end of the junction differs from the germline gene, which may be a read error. The CDR3 DNA sequence: TGTGCCAGCAGCTTAGGGGCGGGGGGGCAAGGGACCCAGTACTTC. It translates to CASSLGAGGQGTQYF. The chain is built from TRBV7-2 and TRBJ2-1; 9 nucleotides line up with TRBD2. The J call may not be correct, given that the DNA end is closer to TRBJ2-5. From germline, CDR1 is SGHTA and CDR2 FQGNSA. The CDR3 runs to 15 residues.

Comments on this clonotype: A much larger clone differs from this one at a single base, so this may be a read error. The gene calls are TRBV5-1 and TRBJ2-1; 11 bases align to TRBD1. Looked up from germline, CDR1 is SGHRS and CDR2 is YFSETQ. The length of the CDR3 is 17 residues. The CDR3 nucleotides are TGCGCCAGCAGCTTGGAGGGACAGGGGGTCTCCTACAATGAGCAGCTCTTC. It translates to CASSLEGQGVSYNEQLF.

The CDR3 DNA sequence: TGTGCCAGCAACTCGATAAAACGGTCAGAATTCGAGACCCAGTACTTC. Translation gives CASNSIKRSEFETQYF. This chain uses TRBV28 with TRBJ2-5; D is undetermined. The germline V gene encodes CDR1 MDHEN and CDR2 SYDVKM. Trimming removed 7 bases from V and 5 bases from J, with 23 bases in between. The CDR3 loop spans 16 amino acids.

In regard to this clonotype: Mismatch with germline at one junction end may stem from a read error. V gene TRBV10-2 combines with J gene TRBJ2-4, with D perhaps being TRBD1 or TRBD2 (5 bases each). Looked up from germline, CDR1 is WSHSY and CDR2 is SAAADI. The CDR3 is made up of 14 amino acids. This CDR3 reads CASRGRGAKDTQYF. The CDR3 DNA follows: TGCGCCAGCAGGGGGAGAGGGGCCAAAGATACGCAGTACTTT.

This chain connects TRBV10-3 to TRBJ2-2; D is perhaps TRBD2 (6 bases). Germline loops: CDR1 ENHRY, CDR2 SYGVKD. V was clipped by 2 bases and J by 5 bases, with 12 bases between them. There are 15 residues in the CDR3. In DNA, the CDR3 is TGTGCCATCAGTGAGAAGGGGCTAGCGACCGGGGAGCTGTTTTTT. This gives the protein CAISEKGLATGELFF.

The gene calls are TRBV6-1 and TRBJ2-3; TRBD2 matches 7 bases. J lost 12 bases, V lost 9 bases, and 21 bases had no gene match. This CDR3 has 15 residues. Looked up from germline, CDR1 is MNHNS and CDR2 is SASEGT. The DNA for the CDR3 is TGTGCCAGGGCCAAAGGCGGCCTAGCGGAAGAGACCCAGTATTTT. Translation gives CARAKGGLAEETQYF.

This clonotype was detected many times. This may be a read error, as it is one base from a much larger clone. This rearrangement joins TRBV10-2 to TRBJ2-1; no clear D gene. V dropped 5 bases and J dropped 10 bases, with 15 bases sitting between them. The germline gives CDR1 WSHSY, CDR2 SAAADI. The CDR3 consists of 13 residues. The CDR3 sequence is CASSPSRTYEQFF. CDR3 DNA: TGCGCCAGCAGTCCTTCACGAACCTACGAGCAGTTCTTC.

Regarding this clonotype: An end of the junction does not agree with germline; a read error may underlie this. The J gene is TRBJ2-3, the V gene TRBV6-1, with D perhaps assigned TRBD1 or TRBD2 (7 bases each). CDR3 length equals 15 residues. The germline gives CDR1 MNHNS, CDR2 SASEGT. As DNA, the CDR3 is TGTGCCGGGAGTGAAGGGGGCGGGGAGGGAGATACGCAGTATTTC. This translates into CAGSEGGGEGDTQYF.

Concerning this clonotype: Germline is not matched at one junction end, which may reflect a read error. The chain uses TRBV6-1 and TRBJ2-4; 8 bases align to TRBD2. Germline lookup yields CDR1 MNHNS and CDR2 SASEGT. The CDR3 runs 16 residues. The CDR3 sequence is CASSVAGTGAGDTQYF. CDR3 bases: TGTGCCAGCAGTGTAGCGGGGACGGGAGCCGGGGACACGCAGTATTTC.

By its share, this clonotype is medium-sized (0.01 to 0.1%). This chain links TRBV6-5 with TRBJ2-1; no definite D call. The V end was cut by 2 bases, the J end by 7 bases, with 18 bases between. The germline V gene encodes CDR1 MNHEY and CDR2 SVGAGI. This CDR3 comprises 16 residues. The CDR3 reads CASSYILGPFRNEQFF. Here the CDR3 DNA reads TGTGCCAGCAGTTACATATTAGGACCCTTTAGAAATGAGCAGTTCTTC.